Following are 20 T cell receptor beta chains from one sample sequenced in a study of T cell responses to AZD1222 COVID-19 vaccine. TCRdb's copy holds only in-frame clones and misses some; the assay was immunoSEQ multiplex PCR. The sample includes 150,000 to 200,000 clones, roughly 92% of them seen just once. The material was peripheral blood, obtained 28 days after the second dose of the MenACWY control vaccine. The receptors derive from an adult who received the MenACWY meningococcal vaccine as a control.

CDR3 nucleotide sequence: TGTGCCTGGAGTGATCCGCGGGGCGTGACTAATGAAAAACTGTTTTTT. Encoded protein: CAWSDPRGVTNEKLFF. The rearrangement joins TRBV30 to TRBJ1-4; possible D gene TRBD1, 5 bases. In germline, CDR1 is GTSNPN, CDR2 SVGIG (reference sequence). This CDR3 is built from 16 residues. V gave up 1 base and J gave up 2 bases, with 14 bases separating them.

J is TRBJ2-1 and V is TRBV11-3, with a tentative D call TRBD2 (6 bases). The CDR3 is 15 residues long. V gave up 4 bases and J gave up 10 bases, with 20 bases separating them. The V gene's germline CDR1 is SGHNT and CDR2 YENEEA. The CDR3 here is CASSSTGGRSREQFF. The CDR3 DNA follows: TGTGCCAGCAGCTCGACCGGGGGAAGGTCCCGCGAGCAGTTCTTC.

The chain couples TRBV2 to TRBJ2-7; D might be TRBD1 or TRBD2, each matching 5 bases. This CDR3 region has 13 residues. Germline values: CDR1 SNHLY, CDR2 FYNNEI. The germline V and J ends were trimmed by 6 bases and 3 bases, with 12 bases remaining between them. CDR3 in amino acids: CASRRGPNYEQYF. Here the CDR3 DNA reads TGTGCCAGCAGGAGGGGACCAAACTACGAGCAGTACTTC.

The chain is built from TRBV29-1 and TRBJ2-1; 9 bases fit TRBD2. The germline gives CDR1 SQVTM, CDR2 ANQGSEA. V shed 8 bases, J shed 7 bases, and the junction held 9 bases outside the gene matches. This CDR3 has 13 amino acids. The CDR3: CSCAGTSLNEQFF. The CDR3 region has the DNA TGCAGCTGTGCCGGGACTAGCTTAAATGAGCAGTTCTTC.

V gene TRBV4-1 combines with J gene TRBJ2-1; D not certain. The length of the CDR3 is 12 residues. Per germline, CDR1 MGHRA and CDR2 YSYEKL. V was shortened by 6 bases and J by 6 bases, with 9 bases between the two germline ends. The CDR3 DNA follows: TGCGCCAGCAGTCTTTTCGCCAATGAGCAGTTCTTC. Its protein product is CASSLFANEQFF.

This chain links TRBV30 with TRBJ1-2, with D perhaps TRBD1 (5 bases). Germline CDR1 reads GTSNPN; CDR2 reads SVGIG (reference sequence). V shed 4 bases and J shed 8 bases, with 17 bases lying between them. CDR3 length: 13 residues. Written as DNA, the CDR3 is TGTGCCTGGACGCACCAGGGTATCGAGGGCTACACCTTC. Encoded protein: CAWTHQGIEGYTF.

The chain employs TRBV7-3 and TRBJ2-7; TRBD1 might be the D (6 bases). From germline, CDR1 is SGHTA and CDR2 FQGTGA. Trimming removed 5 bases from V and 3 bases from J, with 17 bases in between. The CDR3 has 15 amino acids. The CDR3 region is CASSLQLGTSYEQYF. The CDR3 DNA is TGTGCCAGCAGCCTTCAGCTCGGGACAAGCTACGAGCAGTACTTC.

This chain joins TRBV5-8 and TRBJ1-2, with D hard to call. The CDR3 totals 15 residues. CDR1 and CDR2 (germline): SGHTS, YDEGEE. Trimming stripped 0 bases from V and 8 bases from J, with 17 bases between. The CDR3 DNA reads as TGTGCCAGCAGCTTGGATTTAGGGTCGGGATCGGGCTACACCTTC. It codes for CASSLDLGSGSGYTF.

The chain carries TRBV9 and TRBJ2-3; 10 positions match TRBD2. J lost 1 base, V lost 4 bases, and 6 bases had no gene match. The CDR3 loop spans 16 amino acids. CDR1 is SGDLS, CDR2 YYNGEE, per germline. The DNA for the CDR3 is TGTGCCAGCAGCCCCATTCTAGCGGGAGGCACAGATACGCAGTATTTT. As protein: CASSPILAGGTDTQYF.

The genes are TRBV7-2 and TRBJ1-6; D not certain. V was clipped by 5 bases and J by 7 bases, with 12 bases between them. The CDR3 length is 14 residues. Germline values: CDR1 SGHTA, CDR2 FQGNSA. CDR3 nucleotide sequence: TGTGCCAGCAGCCTTGAGTGGGCGAATTCACCCCTCCACTTT. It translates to CASSLEWANSPLHF.

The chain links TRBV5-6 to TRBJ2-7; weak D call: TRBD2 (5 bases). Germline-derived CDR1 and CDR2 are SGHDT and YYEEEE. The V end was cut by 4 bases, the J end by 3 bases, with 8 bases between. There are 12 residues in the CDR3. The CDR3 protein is CASSLGVYEQYF. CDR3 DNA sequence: TGTGCCAGCAGCCTCGGGGTCTACGAGCAGTACTTC. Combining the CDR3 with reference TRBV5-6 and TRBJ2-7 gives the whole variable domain DAGVTQSPTHLIKTRGQQVTLRCSPKSGHDTVSWYQQALGQGPQFIFQYYEEEERQRGNFPDRFSGHQFPNYSSELNVNALLLGDSALYLCASSLGVYEQYFGPGTRLTVT.

The CDR3 protein is CAWSVSGVIPYEQYF. CDR3 in DNA: TGTGCCTGGAGTGTTTCGGGAGTCATCCCCTACGAGCAGTACTTC. The J gene is TRBJ2-7, the V gene TRBV30, with D tentatively TRBD2 (6 bases). V lost 0 bases and J 2 bases, leaving 14 bases between the germline ends. This CDR3 has 15 residues. Germline CDR1 reads GTSNPN; CDR2 reads SVGIG (reference sequence).

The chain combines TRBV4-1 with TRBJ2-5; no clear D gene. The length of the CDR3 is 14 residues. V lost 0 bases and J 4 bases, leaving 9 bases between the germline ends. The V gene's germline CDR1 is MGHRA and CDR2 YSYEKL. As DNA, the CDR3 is TGCGCCAGCAGCCAAGATGCCCGCAGAGAGACCCAGTACTTC. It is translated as CASSQDARRETQYF.

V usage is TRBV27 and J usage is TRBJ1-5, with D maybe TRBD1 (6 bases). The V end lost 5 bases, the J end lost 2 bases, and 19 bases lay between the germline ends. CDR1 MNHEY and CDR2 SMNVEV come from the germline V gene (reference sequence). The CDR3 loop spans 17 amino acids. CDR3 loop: CASSRAGAWAGNQPQHF. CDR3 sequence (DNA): TGTGCCAGCAGTCGGGCGGGGGCGTGGGCTGGCAATCAGCCCCAGCATTTT.

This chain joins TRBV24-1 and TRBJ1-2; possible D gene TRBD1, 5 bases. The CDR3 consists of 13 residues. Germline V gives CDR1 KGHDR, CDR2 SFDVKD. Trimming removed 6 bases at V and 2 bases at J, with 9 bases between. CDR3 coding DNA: TGTGCCACCAGTCTGGGACCGAACTATGGCTACACCTTC. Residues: CATSLGPNYGYTF.

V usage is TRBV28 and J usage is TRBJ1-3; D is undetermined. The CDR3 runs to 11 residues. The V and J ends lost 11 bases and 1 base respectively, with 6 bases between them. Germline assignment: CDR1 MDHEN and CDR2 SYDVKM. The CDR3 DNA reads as TGTGCCTCCGGGTCTGGAAACACCATATATTTT. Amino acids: CASGSGNTIYF.

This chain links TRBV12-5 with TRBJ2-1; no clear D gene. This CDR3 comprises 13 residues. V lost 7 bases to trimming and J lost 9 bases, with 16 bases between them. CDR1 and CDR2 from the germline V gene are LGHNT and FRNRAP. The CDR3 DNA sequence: TGTGCTAGTGCCGCGGTCGGCGAGAGTGAGCAGTTCTTC. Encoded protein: CASAAVGESEQFF.

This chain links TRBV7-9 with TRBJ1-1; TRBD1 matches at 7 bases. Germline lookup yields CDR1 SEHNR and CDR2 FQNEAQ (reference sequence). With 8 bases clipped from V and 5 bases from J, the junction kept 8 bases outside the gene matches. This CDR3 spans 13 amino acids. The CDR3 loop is CASLGGGATEAFF. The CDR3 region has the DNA TGTGCCAGCCTCGGAGGGGGCGCGACTGAAGCTTTCTTT.

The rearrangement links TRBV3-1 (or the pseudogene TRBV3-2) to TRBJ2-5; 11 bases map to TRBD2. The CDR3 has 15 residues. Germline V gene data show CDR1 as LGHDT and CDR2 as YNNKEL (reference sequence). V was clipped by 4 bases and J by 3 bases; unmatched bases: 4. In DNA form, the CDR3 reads TGTGCCAGCAGCCTCCCTAGCGGGAGGAAAGAGACCCAGTACTTC. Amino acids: CASSLPSGRKETQYF.

CDR3 sequence: CASSQLAVRPETQYF. CDR3 nucleotides: TGTGCCAGCAGCCAACTCGCCGTCCGGCCAGAGACCCAGTACTTC. The chain uses TRBV3-1 (or the pseudogene TRBV3-2) and TRBJ2-5; D not resolved. V lost 2 bases and J lost 4, with 14 bases in between. The CDR3 sequence is 15 residues long. Per the germline V gene, CDR1 is LGHDT and CDR2 is YNNKEL (reference sequence).